The present entry profiles one T cell receptor beta chain with its context. The antigen remains undetermined. The data were taken from a study of vaccination and CD4 T cells after COVID-19. Background on the study: Two doses of either BNT162b2 or mRNA-1273 vaccine were given to participants.

Treatment indicated: roughly 11-day PBMC culture with coronavirus spike peptide pools or control peptides (ViraFEST assay). J gave up 5 bases and V 3 bases, and 8 bases lay outside the gene matches. Germline lookup yields CDR1 SNHLY and CDR2 FYNNEI. This CDR3 region has 16 residues. Cultured CD4+ T-cell DNA underwent Oncomine TCR Beta short-read sequencing. One entry per CDR3 protein results from TCRdb running MiXCR on the PCR reads. The sample shows 15,000 to 20,000 distinct CDR3 sequences, 60% to 80% of them seen only once. Study-wide points: Only relatively few convalescent patients were studied, and early post-infection timepoints were not analyzed.

The sequencing input was CD4+ T cells from blood, cultured in vitro. The TCR sequence derives from a human donor who had recovered from COVID-19. The V gene is TRBV2, the J gene TRBJ2-7, with 12 bases lining up with TRBD2. As DNA, the CDR3 is TGTGCCAGCAGTGACCCTAGCGGGGGGGCTTCCCACGAGCAGTACTTC. Amino acid sequence: CASSDPSGGASHEQYF. Drawing the rest from reference TRBV2 and TRBJ2-7, the complete variable domain is EPEVTQTPSHQVTQMGQEVILRCVPISNHLYFYWYRQILGQKVEFLVSFYNNEISEKSEIFDDQFSVERPDGSNFTLKIRSTKLEDSAMYFCASSDPSGGASHEQYFGPGTRLTVT.